The 18 T cell receptor beta chains given below trace back to one sample, sequenced in a study of CD8 T cells in Susac syndrome. Random hexamers were used to reverse transcribe the RNA input (roughly 0.5 to 1 ug). Using its own MiXCR run on the immunoSEQ multiplex PCR reads, TCRdb lists one record per CDR3 protein. The sample carries a few hundred thousand distinct CDR3 sequences, around nine tenths recorded once. The sample comprised CD8+ T cells from PBMCs. Every receptor here comes from a human donor with multiple sclerosis.

V and J are TRBV28 and TRBJ1-4, with D tentatively TRBD1 (5 bases). Looked up from germline, CDR1 is MDHEN and CDR2 is SYDVKM. Deletions cut 5 bases from V and 1 base from J, with 11 bases between. The CDR3 extends over 15 amino acids. The CDR3 DNA follows: TGTGCCAGCAGTAATCCAGGGCTAACTAATGAAAAACTGTTTTTT. It translates to CASSNPGLTNEKLFF.

The chain recombines TRBV3-1 with TRBJ2-5; D is undetermined. V was cut by 0 bases and J by 2 bases, with 7 bases left in between. CDR3 length: 14 residues. Germline CDR1 LGHDT, CDR2 YNNKEL (reference sequence). CDR3 amino acids: CASSQDDIQETQYF. CDR3 coding DNA: TGTGCCAGCAGCCAAGATGACATACAAGAGACCCAGTACTTC.

Only a few counts were recorded for this clonotype. V usage is TRBV11-1 and J usage is TRBJ1-1; no firm D call. The germline V gene has CDR1 SGHAT and CDR2 FQDESV (reference sequence). This CDR3 is built from 14 residues. V lost 1 base and J lost 1, with 7 bases in between. The CDR3 nucleotides are TGTGCCAGCAGCTTAGGTTTGGCGAACACTGAAGCTTTCTTT. Amino acid sequence: CASSLGLANTEAFF. The whole variable domain, remainder taken from reference TRBV11-1 and TRBJ1-1, is EAEVAQSPRYKITEKSQAVAFWCDPISGHATLYWYRQILGQGPELLVQFQDESVVDDSQLPKDRFSAERLKGVDSTLKIQPAELGDSAMYLCASSLGLANTEAFFGQGTRLTVV.

The V call is TRBV7-9, the J call TRBJ1-4, with unresolved D. The CDR3 totals 18 residues. Trimming took off 5 bases at V and 8 bases at J, with 27 bases between the two ends. Germline lookup yields CDR1 SEHNR and CDR2 FQNEAQ (reference sequence). CDR3 loop: CASSGPHRVGEAPEKLFF. The CDR3 DNA is TGTGCCAGCAGCGGCCCCCACCGGGTCGGGGAAGCCCCCGAAAAACTGTTTTTT.

In its sample, this clonotype was seen a few times. This chain joins TRBV6-2 or TRBV6-3 and TRBJ2-2, with D unclear. The CDR3 spans 13 residues. The V end lost 0 bases, the J end lost 1 base, and 0 bases lay between the germline ends. CDR1 is MNHEY, CDR2 SVGEGT, per germline. Here the CDR3 DNA reads TGTGCCAGCAGTTACTCGAACACCGGGGAGCTGTTTTTT. This encodes CASSYSNTGELFF.

The V gene is TRBV20-1, the J gene TRBJ2-7; 13 bases align to TRBD2. Germline CDR1 is DFQATT and CDR2 is SNEGSKA (reference sequence). V shed 7 bases and J 6 bases; nucleotides not matched to a gene: 9. CDR3 size: 14 residues. This chain's CDR3 is CSVFIGLAGVEQYF. As DNA, the CDR3 is TGCAGTGTTTTCATTGGACTAGCGGGAGTCGAGCAGTACTTC.

This rearrangement joins TRBV9 to TRBJ2-1; TRBD1 matches 7 bases. The CDR3 runs to 16 residues. Trimming removed 0 bases from V and 2 bases from J; junction bases left unmatched: 5. Looked up from germline, CDR1 is SGDLS and CDR2 is YYNGEE. The CDR3 bases are TGTGCCAGCAGCGTAGGAAGGACAGGAACCTACAATGAGCAGTTCTTC. Its translation: CASSVGRTGTYNEQFF.

The genes are TRBV29-1 and TRBJ2-3; 8 bases match TRBD2. With V trimmed by 3 bases and J by 3 bases, 5 bases remained unmatched. The CDR3 loop spans 14 amino acids. Germline V CDR1 and CDR2: SQVTM, ANQGSEA. DNA for the CDR3: TGCAGCGTTGACGCGGGACTAGAGACAGATACGCAGTATTTT. Its protein is CSVDAGLETDTQYF.

CDR3 loop: CASSFAITGELFF. CDR3 bases: TGTGCCAGCAGTTTTGCAATCACCGGGGAGCTGTTTTTT. The V gene is TRBV27, the J gene TRBJ2-2; D unresolved. Trimming pared 3 bases from V and 4 bases from J, leaving 6 bases between. This CDR3 has 13 amino acids. From germline, CDR1 is MNHEY and CDR2 SMNVEV (reference sequence).

This clonotype was picked up one time. This chain joins TRBV2 and TRBJ2-1; D gene uncertain. This CDR3 comprises 11 residues. Germline V gene lookup returns CDR1 SNHLY and CDR2 FYNNEI. V lost 7 bases to trimming and J lost 8 bases, with 9 bases between them. The CDR3 nucleotides are TGTGCCAGCACCCTTTCTTATGAGCAGTTCTTC. Amino acids: CASTLSYEQFF.

The sample holds a few counts of this clonotype. This chain connects TRBV4-3 to TRBJ1-1; a possible D gene is TRBD1 (5 bases). The V end was cut by 0 bases, the J end by 1 base, with 9 bases between. Germline loops: CDR1 LGHNA, CDR2 YSLEER. The CDR3 extends over 15 amino acids. DNA of the CDR3: TGCGCCAGCAGCCAAGATTGGGGGGGGAACACTGAAGCTTTCTTT. Residues: CASSQDWGGNTEAFF.

The chain recombines TRBV15 with TRBJ2-5; 9 nucleotides line up with TRBD1. The CDR3 runs to 13 residues. Germline CDR1 and CDR2: LNHNV and YYDKDF (reference sequence). V shed 4 bases, J shed 5 bases, and the junction held 2 bases outside the gene matches. This CDR3 is CATSTTGGETQYF. The CDR3 DNA reads as TGTGCCACCAGCACGACAGGGGGGGAGACCCAGTACTTC.

V gene TRBV6-5 combines with J gene TRBJ1-1; 7 bases are shared with TRBD1. V trimming: 6 bases; J trimming: 5 bases; junction bases outside the gene matches: 6. The germline V gene has CDR1 MNHEY and CDR2 SVGAGI. CDR3 length: 13 amino acids. The CDR3 sequence is CASRTGARTEAFF. For the CDR3, the DNA is TGTGCCAGCAGAACAGGGGCCAGGACTGAAGCTTTCTTT.

The chain employs TRBV19 and TRBJ2-1, with 9 bases identical to TRBD2. The germline V gene encodes CDR1 LNHDA and CDR2 SQIVND (reference sequence). Trimming at V came to 8 bases and at J to 13 bases, leaving 12 bases not matched to a gene. CDR3 length: 13 amino acids. CDR3 coding DNA: TGTGCCAGTGCACTGACTAGCGGTTCCTTTCAGTTCTTC. Protein: CASALTSGSFQFF.

This chain connects TRBV5-5 to TRBJ2-5, with 8 bases aligning to TRBD1. This CDR3 has 16 amino acids. CDR1 and CDR2 (germline): SGHKS, YYEKEE (reference sequence). V lost 4 bases, J lost 3 bases, and 11 bases stayed unmatched. In DNA, the CDR3 is TGTGCCAGCAGCCAACTGCCCCGGGGACAGGAAGAGACCCAGTACTTC. This encodes CASSQLPRGQEETQYF.

The chain links TRBV7-2 to TRBJ2-1; D gene unclear. Germline lookup yields CDR1 SGHTA and CDR2 FQGNSA. V dropped 0 bases and J dropped 8 bases, with 5 bases sitting between them. The CDR3 length is 12 residues. CDR3 coding DNA: TGTGCCAGCAGCTTAGCGCCGTATGAGCAGTTCTTC. Its protein product is CASSLAPYEQFF.

The chain recombines TRBV4-1 with TRBJ2-3; 7 nucleotides agree with TRBD2. The CDR3 contains 15 residues. Germline V gene sequence: CDR1 MGHRA, CDR2 YSYEKL. The junction had 2 bases not matched to a gene; V was cut back by 1 base and J by 1 base. The CDR3 bases are TGCGCCAGCAGCCAAGCGGGGGGAGGCACAGATACGCAGTATTTT. Protein product: CASSQAGGGTDTQYF.

The rearrangement links TRBV29-1 to TRBJ2-7; 7 positions match TRBD1. Germline CDR1 and CDR2: SQVTM and ANQGSEA. J gave up 2 bases and V 4 bases, and 5 bases lay outside the gene matches. The CDR3 extends over 13 amino acids. In DNA form, the CDR3 reads TGCAGCGTTGTACGACAGGGAACCTACGAGCAGTACTTC. Its translation is CSVVRQGTYEQYF.